The rows below give T cell receptor beta chains drawn from one sample of a study of T cells in tumors after PD-1 blockade. The method was immunoSEQ multiplex PCR; TCRdb's version includes in-frame clones alone and lacks a portion of them. The repertoire holds about 12,000 clones, with 63% as singletons. This sample comprised tumor tissue, obtained before anti-PD-1 treatment. The receptors were gathered from a human donor with basal cell carcinoma. The CDR3 runs from the conserved cysteine through the conserved F or W. D genes are given only for firm matches. The size entry is marked missing in some rows and otherwise reads once, few, many or a size class.

CDR3nt	CDR3aa	d_gene	v_gene	j_gene	abundance
TGCAGCGTTGCCCCCGGCCTCAATCAGCCCCAGCATTTT	CSVAPGLNQPQHF	.	TRBV29-1	TRBJ1-5	.
TGTGCCAGTAGTTCACCGGGACAGGCCAGAAACTATGGCTACACCTTC	CASSSPGQARNYGYTF	TRBD1	TRBV19	TRBJ1-2	.
TGTGCCAGCAGTCGGACAGGGACCTCTAACTATGGCTACACCTTC	CASSRTGTSNYGYTF	TRBD1	TRBV6-5	TRBJ1-2	few
TGTGCCAGCAGGGCGGGCGGTGGAAACACCATATATTTT	CASRAGGGNTIYF	.	TRBV6-5	TRBJ1-3	.
TGCAGCGTTGGATCCGGACAGTTGAACTATGGCTACACCTTC	CSVGSGQLNYGYTF	.	TRBV29-1	TRBJ1-2	once
TGTGCCAGCAGGCCCGGACTAGCGGGTAACAATGAGCAGTTCTTC	CASRPGLAGNNEQFF	TRBD2	TRBV28	TRBJ2-1	.
TGTGCCAGCAGTCCCGGAGGGGGCGGAAGCTCCTACAATGAGCAGTTCTTC	CASSPGGGGSSYNEQFF	.	TRBV27	TRBJ2-1	medium-sized
TGTGCCAGCAGTCTCGGGACAGGGGTACGGGGCTACACCTTC	CASSLGTGVRGYTF	TRBD1	TRBV6-5	TRBJ1-2	.
TGTGCCAGCAGTTTATCGGGCGGCTACGAGCAGTACTTC	CASSLSGGYEQYF	.	TRBV28	TRBJ2-7	.
TGTGCCAGCAGTTCTTTGGGGACTGAAGCTTTCTTT	CASSSLGTEAFF	.	TRBV14	TRBJ1-1	.
TGCGCCTCCCAGGAAAATGAAAAACTGTTTTTT	CASQENEKLFF	.	TRBV4-1	TRBJ1-4	.
TGTGCCAGCAGCTTAGACTACCCAGGGCCGATCTCTGGAAACACCATATATTTT	CASSLDYPGPISGNTIYF	.	TRBV7-2	TRBJ1-3	.
TGTGCCAGTATCTCTTGGACAGGGGGCACCGGGGAGCTGTTTTTT	CASISWTGGTGELFF	TRBD1	TRBV19	TRBJ2-2	.
TGTGCCTGGAGTGTACTCCTGGCGGATAGCAATCAGCCCCAGCATTTT	CAWSVLLADSNQPQHF	.	TRBV30	TRBJ1-5	.
TGTGCCAGCAGCTCCACTTTAGCGGGAGGGGCCTACGAGCAGTACTTC	CASSSTLAGGAYEQYF	TRBD2	TRBV5-4	TRBJ2-7	.
TGTGCCAGCTCACGGGGGGGCGATGGTACTGAAGCTTTCTTT	CASSRGGDGTEAFF	.	TRBV18	TRBJ1-1	.
TGTGCCACCAGCAGCGGACAGGGGGTTTCCCTCAAAAGAAACACCATATATTTT	CATSSGQGVSLKRNTIYF	TRBD1	TRBV15	TRBJ1-3	medium-sized
TGTGCCAGCAGCCAAAGGGGTAGCGTGCAGTACTTC	CASSQRGSVQYF	.	TRBV3-1/TRBV3-2	TRBJ2-7	.
TGTGCCAGCAGCTTATTCGCGGGGCAAGAGACCCAGTACTTC	CASSLFAGQETQYF	.	TRBV7-2	TRBJ2-5	.
TGTGCCAGCAGCCAAGATAATCGCGGGAGGTTCTACAATGAGCAGTTCTTC	CASSQDNRGRFYNEQFF	TRBD2	TRBV14	TRBJ2-1	.
TGTGCCAGCAGTTTAGGGGGAATGCAAGCGGACGAGCAGTACTTC	CASSLGGMQADEQYF	.	TRBV7-2	TRBJ2-7	.
TGTGCCAGTAGTGGCCCAGGGCAGTGGGAGGGCTACACCTTC	CASSGPGQWEGYTF	.	TRBV19	TRBJ1-2	.
TGTGCCAGCAGCCAATTTGTGGGATCCTACGAGCAGTACTTC	CASSQFVGSYEQYF	.	TRBV14	TRBJ2-7	.
TGTGCCAGCAGCTTAGCGAATTCACCCCTCCACTTT	CASSLANSPLHF	.	TRBV7-6	TRBJ1-6	few
TGTGCCTGGGCCGGGACAGGAACCTACGAGCAGTACTTC	CAWAGTGTYEQYF	TRBD1	TRBV30	TRBJ2-7	once
TGTGCCAGCAGCTTAGGGGGCACAGATACGCAGTATTTT	CASSLGGTDTQYF	.	TRBV11-3	TRBJ2-3	.
TGTGCCAGCAGCCCCCGGGATACGGTCTCGGGCACAGATACGCAGTATTTT	CASSPRDTVSGTDTQYF	.	TRBV11-3	TRBJ2-3	.
TGTGCCTGGAAAATGGCAGATACGCAGTATTTT	CAWKMADTQYF	.	TRBV30	TRBJ2-3	medium-sized
TGTGCCAGCAGCTTGGGGCGCCCCTACGAGCAGTACTTC	CASSLGRPYEQYF	.	TRBV7-6	TRBJ2-7	.
TGTGCCAGCAGAAGCAGGGCGGACACTGAAGCTTTCTTT	CASRSRADTEAFF	.	TRBV24-1	TRBJ1-1	.
TGTGCCAGCAGCTCGGGACAGGACCAAGAGACCCAGTACTTC	CASSSGQDQETQYF	TRBD1	TRBV7-8	TRBJ2-5	.
TGTGCCAGCAGGCCCCTTGGGGACAGGTCCTCCGGGGAGCTGTTTTTT	CASRPLGDRSSGELFF	TRBD1	TRBV25-1	TRBJ2-2	.
TGTGCCAGCAGCTTAAACTTACTGGGGAGTCCGGGGGAGCTGTTTTTT	CASSLNLLGSPGELFF	.	TRBV7-2	TRBJ2-2	.
TGTGCCAGCAGCTTCGGACTAGCGGAGAGATACGAGCAGTACTTC	CASSFGLAERYEQYF	TRBD2	TRBV5-6	TRBJ2-7	.
TGTGCCAGCAACTCCCGGACAGTCGGCTCTGGAAACACCATATATTTT	CASNSRTVGSGNTIYF	.	TRBV7-2	TRBJ1-3	.
TGTGCCAGTACCCTCGCCGGGGGGATAGATACGCAGTATTTT	CASTLAGGIDTQYF	TRBD2	TRBV19	TRBJ2-3	.
TGTGCCAGCAGCTTATCCGCTGGTGTTAGCGGGGCCGGTGAGCAGTTCTTC	CASSLSAGVSGAGEQFF	TRBD2	TRBV11-3	TRBJ2-1	.
TGTGCCAGCAGCCTCCCTGAGGGGGTAGCCGGGGAGCTGTTTTTT	CASSLPEGVAGELFF	.	TRBV28	TRBJ2-2	.
TGTGCCTGGAGTGTACTTCCGGGACAGGGGGCTCGGGAGCAGTACTTC	CAWSVLPGQGAREQYF	TRBD1	TRBV30	TRBJ2-7	.
TGTGCCAGCAGCTTAGCCAGGGTCGCCGGGGAGCTGTTTTTT	CASSLARVAGELFF	.	TRBV7-2	TRBJ2-2	.
TGTGCCACCAGCACTCCGGGACAGGGGGCTATTGGCTACACCTTC	CATSTPGQGAIGYTF	TRBD1	TRBV15	TRBJ1-2	few
TGTGCCTGGAGTCGCGCGATCCCCCCCAACGTCCTGACTTTC	CAWSRAIPPNVLTF	.	TRBV30	TRBJ2-6	.
TGTGCCAGCAGCTGGAGGTCCAGCTCCTACAATGAGCAGTTCTTC	CASSWRSSSYNEQFF	.	TRBV28	TRBJ2-1	.
TGTGCCAGCTGTTGGCCGGGGGGCGGGGGGGAGGAGACCCAGTACTTC	CASCWPGGGGEETQYF	TRBD2	TRBV28	TRBJ2-5	.
TGTGCCAGCGGGACAGGGGGTTCCGGGGAGCTGTTTTTT	CASGTGGSGELFF	TRBD1	TRBV6-5	TRBJ2-2	.
TGTGCCAGCAGCGTCGGACTAGCGGGGGCCAACACCGGGGAGCTGTTTTTT	CASSVGLAGANTGELFF	TRBD2	TRBV7-2	TRBJ2-2	.
TGTGCCAGTAGTATTTTGGGAGGGAACTATGGCTACACCTTC	CASSILGGNYGYTF	.	TRBV19	TRBJ1-2	once
TGTGCCAGCAGTTTCCGACAGGGGGCCAAAAACATTCAGTACTTC	CASSFRQGAKNIQYF	TRBD1	TRBV28	TRBJ2-4	.
TGTGCCAGCAGTCCGGGCTATCGGGTCATCCTGACTTTC	CASSPGYRVILTF	.	TRBV6-2/TRBV6-3	TRBJ2-6	.
TGTGCCATCTCCAAGGGGGCGGGCACAGATACGCAGTATTTT	CAISKGAGTDTQYF	TRBD1	TRBV2	TRBJ2-3	.
TGTGCCAGCAGCTCACAGGGGGAGGGTCTCCCCTCCTACGAGCAGTACTTC	CASSSQGEGLPSYEQYF	.	TRBV7-8	TRBJ2-7	few
TGTGCCATCAGCGCAGGACAGGACACAGATACGCAGTATTTT	CAISAGQDTDTQYF	TRBD1	TRBV10-3	TRBJ2-3	.
TGTGCCAGCAGCACGAGGGGGGTAGCCTACGAGCAGTACTTC	CASSTRGVAYEQYF	.	TRBV7-2	TRBJ2-7	.
TGTGCCAGCAGCTTATCCCGGGCTTCCACTGAAGCTTTCTTT	CASSLSRASTEAFF	.	TRBV7-2	TRBJ1-1	.
TGTGCCACCCTTGGGGGGCAGGGCTATGGCTACACCTTC	CATLGGQGYGYTF	.	TRBV15	TRBJ1-2	once
TGTGCCAGTAGTAGCTTTCCCGGGACAGGCTCCTACGAGCAGTACTTC	CASSSFPGTGSYEQYF	TRBD1	TRBV19	TRBJ2-7	once
TGTGCCAGCATCCCGAACCCGACGTCGGGCTACACCTTC	CASIPNPTSGYTF	.	TRBV6-5	TRBJ1-2	once
TGTGCCAGCAGCGAGGGCTGGGGGCAGTACTTC	CASSEGWGQYF	.	TRBV7-8	TRBJ2-7	.
TGTGCCAGCAGTACCACTCCGGGACTAGTCACCTACGAGCAGTACTTC	CASSTTPGLVTYEQYF	TRBD2	TRBV7-2	TRBJ2-7	medium-sized